The 14 T cell receptor beta chains listed next were all sequenced from one sample in a study of T cells in women clearing cervical HPV infection. The data were produced by immunoSEQ multiplex PCR, yet TCRdb's version contains in-frame clones alone and is incomplete. The specimen's table records 14,000 or so clones. The source material was blood buffy coat. The receptors here all came from a woman between 18 and 70 years old with a cervical HPV16 infection that either progressed to CIN3+ or cleared (not recorded which).

For this clone: The read stops 3 residues short of the end of the CDR3; the missing end is completed from the germline J gene. J is TRBJ1-1 and V is TRBV5-1, with D tentatively TRBD1 (5 bases). The CDR3 loop spans 14 amino acids. The germline V gene has CDR1 SGHRS and CDR2 YFSETQ. V gave up 1 base and J gave up 3 bases, with 10 bases separating them. The DNA read from the CDR3 is TGCGCCAGCAGCTTGTCAGGGCTAGACACTGAA. It encodes CASSLSGLDTE. Given in full, the CDR3 is CASSLSGLDTEAFF.

On this clone: The read terminates 3 residues before the CDR3 end, so the remaining end is supplied by the germline J gene. The chain is built from TRBV30 and TRBJ1-2; 7 nucleotides line up with TRBD1. Germline CDR1 is GTSNPN and CDR2 is SVGIG (reference sequence). This CDR3 comprises 13 residues. The CDR3 protein is CAWSVQGEDTYTF. The sequenced part of the CDR3 DNA is TGTGCCTGGAGTGTCCAGGGGGAAGATACC.

In regard to this clone: The CDR3 end falls 3 residues outside the read, so it is completed with the germline J gene. The V and J genes are TRBV28 and TRBJ1-5; D is undetermined. With 4 bases removed from V and 7 bases from J, the gap between germline ends came to 8 bases. CDR1 is MDHEN and CDR2 is SYDVKM in the germline V gene. The CDR3 has 12 amino acids. CDR3 region: CASSSRRQPQHF. The CDR3 bases that were read are TGTGCCAGCAGTTCCAGGCGACAGCCC.

Turning to this clone: Sequencing ends 3 residues short of the CDR3 end; the germline J gene provides the rest. The chain is built from TRBV30 and TRBJ1-5, with D tentatively TRBD1 (6 bases). Trimming pared 2 bases from V and 7 bases from J, leaving 18 bases between. The V gene's germline CDR1 is GTSNPN and CDR2 SVGIG (reference sequence). This CDR3 spans 15 amino acids. The sequenced CDR3 bases are TGTGCCTGGAGTCCCCCCCAGGGGTCGGGACAGCCC. Encoded protein: CAWSPPQGSGQP. From start to end, the CDR3 is CAWSPPQGSGQPQHF.

Notes on this clone: The CDR3 end is not reached by the read, which stops 3 residues before it; the germline J gene fills it in. The same CDR3 is also encoded by other DNA sequences in this sample. The chain links TRBV23-1 to TRBJ1-2; 7 bases match TRBD1. TRBV23-1 is given ORF status, its function remaining uncertain. This CDR3 is 18 amino acids long. The J segment lost 0 bases and the V segment lost 0 bases, leaving 10 bases of the junction unmatched. Here the CDR3 reads CASSQSTTGRRSNYGYTF. The covered CDR3 bases are TGCGCCAGCAGTCAATCGACGACAGGGCGCCGCTCTAACTATGGC.

As to this clone: The read falls 3 residues short of the CDR3 end, and the missing part is taken from the germline J gene. This chain links TRBV29-1 with TRBJ1-2, with D perhaps TRBD1 (5 bases). Germline V gene lookup returns CDR1 SQVTM and CDR2 ANQGSEA. This CDR3 contains 12 residues. Deletions cut 4 bases from V and 4 bases from J, with 10 bases between. The chain's CDR3 is CSVVNRRYGYTF. The sequenced part of the CDR3 DNA is TGCAGCGTTGTTAACAGGCGCTATGGC.

A note on this clone: The CDR3 end lies 3 residues beyond the end of the read and is filled in from the germline J gene. The chain uses TRBV5-1 and TRBJ2-7, with TRBD1 identical over 11 bases. The CDR3 loop spans 16 amino acids. CDR1 is SGHRS, CDR2 YFSETQ, per germline. V shed 4 bases and J 3 bases; nucleotides not matched to a gene: 9. The sequenced CDR3 bases are TGCGCCAGCAGCCCAGGACAGGGGGCGCAGTTCTACGAG. Translated, it gives CASSPGQGAQFYE. The full CDR3 reads CASSPGQGAQFYEQYF.

Remarks on this clone: The read ends 3 residues shy of where the CDR3 ends; the end is completed using the germline J gene. The V gene is TRBV18, the J gene TRBJ2-3; 13 bases are shared with TRBD2. The CDR3 has 15 residues. The germline V gene encodes CDR1 KGHSH and CDR2 LQKENI. The sequenced part of the CDR3 DNA is TGTGCCAGCTCACCGGGGACTAGCGGGGAAGAGACG. Protein sequence: CASSPGTSGEET. The complete CDR3 protein is CASSPGTSGEETQYF. Together with reference TRBV18 and TRBJ2-3, the CDR3 gives the full variable domain: NAGVMQNPRHLVRRRGQEARLRCSPMKGHSHVYWYRQLPEEGLKFMVYLQKENIIDESGMPKERFSAEFPKEGPSILRIQQVVRGDSAAYFCASSPGTSGEETQYFGPGTRLTVL.

Concerning this clone itself: The CDR3 extends 3 residues past the end of the read, so its final part is completed from the germline J gene. The chain employs TRBV19 and TRBJ2-7, with D hard to call. Germline V gene sequence: CDR1 LNHDA, CDR2 SQIVND (reference sequence). Trimming shortened V by 3 bases and J by 3 bases, and 12 bases separated the two germline ends. The CDR3 spans 14 residues. The DNA read from the CDR3 is TGTGCCAGTAGTATCCCACCAAACTTCTACGAG. Amino acid sequence: CASSIPPNFYE. The full-length CDR3 reads as CASSIPPNFYEQYF.

On this clone: The read comes to an end 3 residues before the CDR3 does, leaving the germline J gene to fill in the end. J is TRBJ1-1 and V is TRBV2; tentative D call: TRBD1 (5 bases). Trimming stripped 5 bases from V and 3 bases from J, with 10 bases between. The CDR3 totals 13 residues. Looked up from germline, CDR1 is SNHLY and CDR2 is FYNNEI. The DNA read from the CDR3 is TGTGCCAGCAGTATCTCCAGGGACACTGAA. This sequence encodes CASSISRDTE. The complete CDR3 reads CASSISRDTEAFF.

For this clone: The read gets to within 3 residues of the CDR3 end, and the germline J gene fills in the rest. This sequence joins TRBV7-9 and TRBJ2-1; no clear D. The germline V gene encodes CDR1 SEHNR and CDR2 FQNEAQ (reference sequence). The CDR3 contains 14 residues. V was pared by 5 bases and J by 5 bases, with 13 bases between. CDR3 sequence: CASSPSTTNNEQFF. CDR3 DNA, as far as it was read: TGTGCCAGCAGCCCCTCCACAACCAACAATGAG.

Remarks on this clone: From the germline J gene comes the end of the CDR3, since the read stops 3 residues before it. This chain uses TRBV2 with TRBJ2-1, with a weak D call TRBD2 (7 bases). The CDR3 length is 17 residues. Per the germline V gene, CDR1 is SNHLY and CDR2 is FYNNEI. V was shortened by 4 bases and J by 0 bases, with 16 bases between the two germline ends. The covered CDR3 bases are TGTGCCAGCAGTGCGTTGGGCGGGGGCAGCTCCTACAATGAG. Translation gives CASSALGGGSSYNE. The entire CDR3 is CASSALGGGSSYNEQFF.

This clone counts as medium-sized (0.01 to 0.1%) by frequency. The read terminates 3 residues before the CDR3 end, so the remaining end is supplied by the germline J gene. The chain couples TRBV18 to TRBJ2-7; TRBD2 is a possible D gene (6 bases). Trimming took 7 bases from V and 5 from J, leaving 12 bases between them. Germline V lookup: CDR1 KGHSH, CDR2 LQKENI. CDR3 length equals 12 residues. CDR3 DNA (partial): TGTGCCAGCTTCGGCGGGGTAGACGAG. It encodes CASFGGVDE. From start to end, the CDR3 is CASFGGVDEQYF. Filled out from reference TRBV18 and TRBJ2-7, the complete variable domain reads NAGVMQNPRHLVRRRGQEARLRCSPMKGHSHVYWYRQLPEEGLKFMVYLQKENIIDESGMPKERFSAEFPKEGPSILRIQQVVRGDSAAYFCASFGGVDEQYFGPGTRLTVT.

A word on this clone: Read data end 3 residues before the CDR3 end; the end is taken from the germline J gene. This chain uses TRBV12-3 or TRBV12-4 with TRBJ1-5; D may be TRBD1 (6 bases). The CDR3 totals 15 residues. V gave up 6 bases and J gave up 9 bases, with 21 bases separating them. The sequenced part of the CDR3 DNA is TGTGCCAGCAGCCAGAATCCGACAGTACAGGGGCCC. Protein: CASSQNPTVQGP. In full, the CDR3 is CASSQNPTVQGPQHF.